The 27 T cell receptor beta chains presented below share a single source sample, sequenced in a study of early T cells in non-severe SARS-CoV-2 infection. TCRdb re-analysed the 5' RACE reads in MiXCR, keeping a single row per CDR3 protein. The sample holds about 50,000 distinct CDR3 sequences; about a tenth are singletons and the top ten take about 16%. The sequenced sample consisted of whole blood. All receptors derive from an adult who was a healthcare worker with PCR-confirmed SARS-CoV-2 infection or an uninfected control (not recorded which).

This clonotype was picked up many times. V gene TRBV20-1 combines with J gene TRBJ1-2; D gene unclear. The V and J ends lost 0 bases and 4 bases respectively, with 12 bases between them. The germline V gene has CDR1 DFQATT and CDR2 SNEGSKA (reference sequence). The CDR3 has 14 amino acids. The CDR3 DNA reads TGCAGTGCTAGAGATCTGTCTCGGGTCTATGGCTACACCTTC. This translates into CSARDLSRVYGYTF.

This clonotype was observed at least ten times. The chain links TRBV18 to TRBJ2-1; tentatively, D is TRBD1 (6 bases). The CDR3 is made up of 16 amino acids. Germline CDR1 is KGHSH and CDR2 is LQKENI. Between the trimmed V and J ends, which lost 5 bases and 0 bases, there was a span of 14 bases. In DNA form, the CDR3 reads TGTGCCAGCTCATCAGCAGGACAGAGCTCCTACAATGAGCAGTTCTTC. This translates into CASSSAGQSSYNEQFF.

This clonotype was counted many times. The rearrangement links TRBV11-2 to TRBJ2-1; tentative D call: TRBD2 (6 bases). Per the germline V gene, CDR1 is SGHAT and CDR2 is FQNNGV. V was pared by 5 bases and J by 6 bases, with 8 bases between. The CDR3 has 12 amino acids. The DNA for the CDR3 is TGTGCCAGCAGCAGGAGGGCCAATGAGCAGTTCTTC. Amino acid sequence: CASSRRANEQFF. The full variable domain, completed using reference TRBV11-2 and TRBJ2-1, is EAGVAQSPRYKIIEKRQSVAFWCNPISGHATLYWYQQILGQGPKLLIQFQNNGVVDDSQLPKDRFSAERLKGVDSTLKIQPAKLEDSAVYLCASSRRANEQFFGPGTRLTVL.

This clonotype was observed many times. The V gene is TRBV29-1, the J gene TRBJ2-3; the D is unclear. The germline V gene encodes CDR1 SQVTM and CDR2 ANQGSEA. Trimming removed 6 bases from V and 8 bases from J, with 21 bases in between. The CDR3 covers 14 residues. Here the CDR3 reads CSVMVRSRDGTQYF. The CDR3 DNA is TGCAGCGTGATGGTACGGAGCAGAGACGGTACGCAGTATTTT.

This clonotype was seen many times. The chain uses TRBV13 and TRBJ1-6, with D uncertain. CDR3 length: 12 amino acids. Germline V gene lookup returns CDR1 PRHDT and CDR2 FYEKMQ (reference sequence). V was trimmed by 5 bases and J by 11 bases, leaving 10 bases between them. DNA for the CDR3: TGTGCCAGCAGCCTACGAGGGACACCCCTCCACTTT. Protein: CASSLRGTPLHF.

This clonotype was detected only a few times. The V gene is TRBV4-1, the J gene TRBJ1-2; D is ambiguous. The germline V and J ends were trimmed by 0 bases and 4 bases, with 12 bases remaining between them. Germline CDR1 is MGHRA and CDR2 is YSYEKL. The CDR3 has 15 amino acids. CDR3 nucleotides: TGCGCCAGCAGCCAAGATTTCGGGATGCCCTATGGCTACACCTTC. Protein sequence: CASSQDFGMPYGYTF.

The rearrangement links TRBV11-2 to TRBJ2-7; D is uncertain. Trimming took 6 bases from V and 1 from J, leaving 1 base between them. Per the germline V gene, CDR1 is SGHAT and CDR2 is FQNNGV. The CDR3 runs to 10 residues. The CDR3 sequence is CASRSYEQYF. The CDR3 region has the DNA TGTGCCAGCAGGTCCTACGAGCAGTACTTC.

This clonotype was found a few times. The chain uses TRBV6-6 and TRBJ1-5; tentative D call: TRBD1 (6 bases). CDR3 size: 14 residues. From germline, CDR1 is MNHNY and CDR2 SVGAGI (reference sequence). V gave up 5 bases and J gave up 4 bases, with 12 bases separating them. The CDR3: CASSTTGYNQPQHF. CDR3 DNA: TGTGCCAGCAGTACAACAGGGTATAATCAGCCCCAGCATTTT.

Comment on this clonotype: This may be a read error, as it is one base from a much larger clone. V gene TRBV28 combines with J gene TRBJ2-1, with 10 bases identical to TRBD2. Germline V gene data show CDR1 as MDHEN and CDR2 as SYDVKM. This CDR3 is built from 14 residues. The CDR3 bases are TGTGTCAGCAGAACTAGCGGGGACTACAATGAGCAGTTCTTC. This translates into CVSRTSGDYNEQFF.

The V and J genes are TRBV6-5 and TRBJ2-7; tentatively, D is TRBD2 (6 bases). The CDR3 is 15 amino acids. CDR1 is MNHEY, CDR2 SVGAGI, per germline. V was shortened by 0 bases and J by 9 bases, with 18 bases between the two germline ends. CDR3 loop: CASSYSLGGVLGQYF. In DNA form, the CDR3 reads TGTGCCAGCAGTTACTCCCTGGGGGGAGTATTGGGGCAGTACTTC.

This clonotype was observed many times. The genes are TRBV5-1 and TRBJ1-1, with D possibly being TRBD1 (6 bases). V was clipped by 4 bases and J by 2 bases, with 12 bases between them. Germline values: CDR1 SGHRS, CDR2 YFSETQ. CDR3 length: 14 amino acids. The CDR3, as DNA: TGCGCCAGCAGCATGGACAGCTCCAACACTGAAGCTTTCTTT. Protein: CASSMDSSNTEAFF. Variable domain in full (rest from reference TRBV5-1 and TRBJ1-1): KAGVTQTPRYLIKTRGQQVTLSCSPISGHRSVSWYQQTPGQGLQFLFEYFSETQRNKGNFPGRFSGRQFSNSRSEMNVSTLELGDSALYLCASSMDSSNTEAFFGQGTRLTVV.

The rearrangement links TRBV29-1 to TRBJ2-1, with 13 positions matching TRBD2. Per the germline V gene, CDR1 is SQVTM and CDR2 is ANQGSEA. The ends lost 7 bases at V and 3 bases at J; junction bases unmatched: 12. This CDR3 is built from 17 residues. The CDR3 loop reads CSARPGLAGTDYNEQFF. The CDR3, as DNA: TGCAGCGCCCGTCCGGGACTAGCGGGAACAGACTACAATGAGCAGTTCTTC.

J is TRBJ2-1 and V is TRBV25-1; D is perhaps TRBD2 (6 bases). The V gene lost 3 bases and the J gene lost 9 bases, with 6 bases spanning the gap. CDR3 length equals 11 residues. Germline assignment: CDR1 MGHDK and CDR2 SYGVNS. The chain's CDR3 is CASSDGGEQFF. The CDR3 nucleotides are TGTGCCAGCAGTGACGGGGGTGAGCAGTTCTTC. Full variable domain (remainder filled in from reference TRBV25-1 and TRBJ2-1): EADIYQTPRYLVIGTGKKITLECSQTMGHDKMYWYQQDPGMELHLIHYSYGVNSTEKGDLSSESTVSRIRTEHFPLTLESARPSHTSQYLCASSDGGEQFFGPGTRLTVL.

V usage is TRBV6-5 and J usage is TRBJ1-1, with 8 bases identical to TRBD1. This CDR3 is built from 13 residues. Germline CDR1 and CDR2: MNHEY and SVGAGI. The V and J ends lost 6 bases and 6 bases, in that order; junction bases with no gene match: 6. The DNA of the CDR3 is TGTGCCAGCAGACCAGACAGGGGCCCTGAAGCTTTCTTT. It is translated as CASRPDRGPEAFF.

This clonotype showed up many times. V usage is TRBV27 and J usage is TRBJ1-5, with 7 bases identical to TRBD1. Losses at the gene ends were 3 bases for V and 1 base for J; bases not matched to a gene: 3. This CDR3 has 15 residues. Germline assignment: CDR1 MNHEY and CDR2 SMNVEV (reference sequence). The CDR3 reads CASSLEGASNQPQHF. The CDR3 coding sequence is TGTGCCAGCAGTTTGGAGGGGGCAAGCAATCAGCCCCAGCATTTT.

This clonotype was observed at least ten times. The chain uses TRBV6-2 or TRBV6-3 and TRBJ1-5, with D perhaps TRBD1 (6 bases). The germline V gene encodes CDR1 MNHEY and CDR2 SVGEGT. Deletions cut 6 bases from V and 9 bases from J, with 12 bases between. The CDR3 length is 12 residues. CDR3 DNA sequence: TGTGCCAGCAGCGATCCGACAGGGCCCCAGCATTTT. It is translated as CASSDPTGPQHF.

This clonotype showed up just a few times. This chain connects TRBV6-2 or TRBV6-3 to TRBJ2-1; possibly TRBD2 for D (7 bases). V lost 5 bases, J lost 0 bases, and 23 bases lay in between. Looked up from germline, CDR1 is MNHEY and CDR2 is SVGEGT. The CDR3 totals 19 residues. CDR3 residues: CASSAGAGGDRSSYNEQFF. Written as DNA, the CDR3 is TGTGCCAGCAGTGCGGGGGCCGGTGGGGATCGGAGCTCCTACAATGAGCAGTTCTTC.

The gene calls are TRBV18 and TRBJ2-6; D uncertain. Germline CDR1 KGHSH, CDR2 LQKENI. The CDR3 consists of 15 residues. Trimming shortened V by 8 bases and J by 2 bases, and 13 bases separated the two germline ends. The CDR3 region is CASGPDPPGANVLTF. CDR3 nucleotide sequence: TGTGCCAGCGGACCGGACCCCCCTGGGGCCAACGTCCTGACTTTC.

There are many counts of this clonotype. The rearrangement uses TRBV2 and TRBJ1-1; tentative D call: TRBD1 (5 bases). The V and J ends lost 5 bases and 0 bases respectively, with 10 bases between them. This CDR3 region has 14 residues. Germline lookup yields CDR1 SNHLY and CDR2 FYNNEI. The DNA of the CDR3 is TGTGCCAGCAGTAAGGGACGGTTGAACACTGAAGCTTTCTTT. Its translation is CASSKGRLNTEAFF.

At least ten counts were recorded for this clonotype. CDR3 protein: CSVKQRGGSTQYF. The CDR3 coding sequence is TGCAGCGTTAAGCAACGGGGGGGGTCGACCCAGTACTTC. This chain uses TRBV29-1 with TRBJ2-5; 8 bases are a match to TRBD2. J gave up 7 bases and V 5 bases, and 9 bases lay outside the gene matches. The CDR3 is made up of 13 amino acids. Looked up from germline, CDR1 is SQVTM and CDR2 is ANQGSEA.

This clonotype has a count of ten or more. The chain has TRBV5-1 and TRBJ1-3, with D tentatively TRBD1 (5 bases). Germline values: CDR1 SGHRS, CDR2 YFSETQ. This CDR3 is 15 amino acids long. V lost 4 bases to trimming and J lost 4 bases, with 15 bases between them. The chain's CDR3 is CASSLDGTAGNTIYF. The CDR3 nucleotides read TGCGCCAGCAGCCTGGACGGGACCGCCGGAAACACCATATATTTT.

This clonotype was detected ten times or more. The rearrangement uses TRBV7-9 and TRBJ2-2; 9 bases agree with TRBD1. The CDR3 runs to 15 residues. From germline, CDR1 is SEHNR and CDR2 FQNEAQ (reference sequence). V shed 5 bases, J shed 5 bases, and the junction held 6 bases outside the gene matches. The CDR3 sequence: CASSTGQGRTGELFF. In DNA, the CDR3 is TGTGCCAGCAGCACGGGACAGGGTCGGACCGGGGAGCTGTTTTTT.

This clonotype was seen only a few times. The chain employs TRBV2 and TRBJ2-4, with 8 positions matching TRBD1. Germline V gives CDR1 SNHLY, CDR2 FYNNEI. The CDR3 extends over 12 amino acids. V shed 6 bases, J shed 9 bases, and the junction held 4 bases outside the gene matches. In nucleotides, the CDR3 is TGTGCCAGCAGATATGACAGGGGCATTCAGTACTTC. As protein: CASRYDRGIQYF.

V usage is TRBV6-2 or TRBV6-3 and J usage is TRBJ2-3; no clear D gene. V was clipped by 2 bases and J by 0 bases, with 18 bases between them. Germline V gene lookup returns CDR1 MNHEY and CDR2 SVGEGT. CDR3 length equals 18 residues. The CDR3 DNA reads TGTGCCAGCAGTTACGACCCTTCCGGGCGAACAAGCACAGATACGCAGTATTTT. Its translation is CASSYDPSGRTSTDTQYF.

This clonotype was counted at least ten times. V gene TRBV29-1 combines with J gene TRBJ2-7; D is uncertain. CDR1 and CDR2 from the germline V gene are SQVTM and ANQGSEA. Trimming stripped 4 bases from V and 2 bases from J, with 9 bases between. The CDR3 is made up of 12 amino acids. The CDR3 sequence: CSVVDSAYEQYF. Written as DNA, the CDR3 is TGCAGCGTTGTTGACTCGGCCTACGAGCAGTACTTC.

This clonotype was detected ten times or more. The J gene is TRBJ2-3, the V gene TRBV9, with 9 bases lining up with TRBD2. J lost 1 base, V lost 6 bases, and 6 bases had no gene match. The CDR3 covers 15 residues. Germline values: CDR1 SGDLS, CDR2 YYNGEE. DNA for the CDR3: TGTGCCAGCAATCAGGCGGGAGGGCGCACAGATACGCAGTATTTT. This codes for CASNQAGGRTDTQYF.

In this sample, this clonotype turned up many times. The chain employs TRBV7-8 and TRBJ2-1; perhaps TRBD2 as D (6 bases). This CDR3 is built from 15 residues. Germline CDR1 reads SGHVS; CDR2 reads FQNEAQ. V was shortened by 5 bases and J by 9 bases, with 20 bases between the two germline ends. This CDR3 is CASSPRSGAESEQFF. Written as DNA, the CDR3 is TGTGCCAGCAGCCCTCGATCGGGAGCGGAGAGTGAGCAGTTCTTC. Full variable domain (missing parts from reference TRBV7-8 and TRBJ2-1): GAGVSQSPRYKVAKRGQDVALRCDPISGHVSLFWYQQALGQGPEFLTYFQNEAQLDKSGLPSDRFFAERPEGSVSTLKIQRTQQEDSAVYLCASSPRSGAESEQFFGPGTRLTVL.